These T cell receptor beta chains were read from a single sample in a study of T cells in Graves' hyperthyroidism and ophthalmopathy. TCRdb re-analysed the multiplex PCR reads in MiXCR, keeping a single row per CDR3 protein. This sample carries hundreds of thousands of distinct CDR3 sequences, over 35% of them seen once, and the ten largest clones take approximately 8.7%. Sequenced: blood. All receptors come from a man between 18 and 29 years old with Graves' hyperthyroidism. CDR3s include the opening cysteine and the closing phenylalanine or tryptophan. Fields, in order: D gene, V gene, J gene, clone size, CDR3 DNA, CDR3 protein. A D gene is named only where the DNA matches it firmly. Clone sizes are given selectively: once, few, many, or a class where the clone is expanded.

>TRBD1|TRBV7-2|TRBJ1-5|few
TGTGCCAGCAGCTTGGGACAGGGCCTTCAGCCCCAGCATTTT
CASSLGQGLQPQHF
>TRBD2|TRBV13|TRBJ2-7|.
TGTGCCAGCAGCTCCCAGCGGGAGGGCTACGAGCAGTACTTC
CASSSQREGYEQYF
>.|TRBV25-1|TRBJ1-5|.
TGTGCCAGCGGGGTGGGAGGTGTCAATCAGCCCCAGCATTTT
CASGVGGVNQPQHF
>TRBD2|TRBV19|TRBJ2-5|few
TGTGCCAGTAGTAATGGACTAGCGGGGGGGAGGAAGGAGACCCAGTACTTC
CASSNGLAGGRKETQYF
>TRBD1|TRBV29-1|TRBJ2-7|many
TGCAGCGTCGCGCCGGGACAGTCTTACGAGCAGTACTTC
CSVAPGQSYEQYF
>TRBD1|TRBV7-6|TRBJ1-3|.
TGTGCCAGCAGCCCGACAGGGAGAGATGGCTACACCATATATTTT
CASSPTGRDGYTIYF
>.|TRBV7-2|TRBJ2-7|.
TGTGCCAGCAGCTACCTGGGACCCCGCTACGAGCAGTACTTC
CASSYLGPRYEQYF
>TRBD2|TRBV7-2|TRBJ2-5|many
TGTGCCAGCCGAATAGCGGGAGGTAACACCCAGTACTTC
CASRIAGGNTQYF
>TRBD1|TRBV2|TRBJ2-7|.
TGTGCCAGCTTAACCCGGACAGGGCAGATCTACGAGCAGTACTTC
CASLTRTGQIYEQYF
>.|TRBV15|TRBJ1-2|many
TGTGCCACCAGCCTGCTTGCGGCGGAAGGCTACACCTTC
CATSLLAAEGYTF
>.|TRBV2|TRBJ1-4|.
TGTGCCAGCAGGGCGGACGGGGGGTCCGAAAAACTGTTTTTT
CASRADGGSEKLFF
>.|TRBV7-2|TRBJ1-3|many
TGTGCCAGCAGCTTAGCGGGGGTTTGGGACACCATATATTTT
CASSLAGVWDTIYF
>TRBD1|TRBV6-5|TRBJ1-4|few
TGTGCCAGCAGTACAGGGGAAGAAAAACTGTTTTTT
CASSTGEEKLFF
>TRBD2|TRBV10-3|TRBJ2-7|.
TGTGCCAGCAGCCAGGCGATTGGGAGCGGGAGAAGCTCCTACGAGCAGTACTTC
CASSQAIGSGRSSYEQYF
>.|TRBV20-1|TRBJ1-2|few
TGCAGTGCTAGAGATCGGCAGACTAACTATGGCTACACCTTC
CSARDRQTNYGYTF
>TRBD1|TRBV5-6|TRBJ1-5|few
TGTGCCAGCAGCTATACAGGGGTCATCAATCAGCCCCAGCATTTT
CASSYTGVINQPQHF
>TRBD1|TRBV6-6|TRBJ1-5|many
TGTGCCAGCCAAGGGGGGGACAGCTACAATCAGCCCCAGCATTTT
CASQGGDSYNQPQHF
>TRBD1|TRBV20-1|TRBJ1-1|.
TGCAGTGCTGATGGGGGACAGGCAAACACTGAAGCTTTCTTT
CSADGGQANTEAFF
>TRBD1|TRBV7-2|TRBJ1-2|.
TGTGCCAGCAGCCCACCAGGGCGGGACAGGATCTTCGATGGCTACACCTTC
CASSPPGRDRIFDGYTF
>.|TRBV12-3/TRBV12-4|TRBJ1-1|many
TGTGCCAGCAGCTCCCCCAGGGGAGAGGCTGAAGCTTTCTTT
CASSSPRGEAEAFF
>.|TRBV5-6|TRBJ1-5|few
TGTGCCAGCAGCTTGGCCCTCAGCCCTAATCAGCCCCAGCATTTT
CASSLALSPNQPQHF
>.|TRBV25-1|TRBJ2-1|.
TGTGCCAGCGGACAGTACAATGAGCAGTTCTTC
CASGQYNEQFF
>.|TRBV2|TRBJ1-5|.
TGTGCCAGCAGTGACGGGGCAGGCGGCTACGAGCATTTT
CASSDGAGGYEHF
>.|TRBV12-3/TRBV12-4|TRBJ1-6|few
TGTGCCAGCAGTTTACACTATAATTCACCCCTCCACTTT
CASSLHYNSPLHF
>.|TRBV19|TRBJ1-1|many
TGTGCCAGTAGTAAAATGCAGGGAATGAACACTGAAGCTTTCTTT
CASSKMQGMNTEAFF
>.|TRBV29-1|TRBJ1-2|.
TGCAGCCCTTATTATGGCTACACCTTC
CSPYYGYTF
>TRBD1|TRBV20-1|TRBJ2-7|once
TGCAGTGCCCCAGGGACAGGGGGTCTCTACGAGCAGTACTTC
CSAPGTGGLYEQYF
>.|TRBV19|TRBJ2-7|.
TGTGCCAGTAGTGTTCAGGGGCCCTTCTACGAGCAGTACTTC
CASSVQGPFYEQYF
>TRBD1|TRBV19|TRBJ1-1|.
TGTGCCAGTACCGCCCGGGACAGACATTTGAACACTGAAGCTTTCTTT
CASTARDRHLNTEAFF
>TRBD1|TRBV29-1|TRBJ1-2|.
TGCAGCTCGCGACAGGGGCATGGCTACACCTTC
CSSRQGHGYTF
>.|TRBV19|TRBJ1-1|many
TGTGCCACTTCGGTGGATCTGAACACTGAAGCTTTCTTT
CATSVDLNTEAFF
>.|TRBV12-3/TRBV12-4|TRBJ1-1|many
TGTGCCAGCAGGGAGGCGAACACTGAAGCTTTCTTT
CASREANTEAFF
>TRBD1|TRBV4-1|TRBJ2-5|.
TGCGCCAGCAGCCAAGTTCGCCAGGGGGAGTCGGCCCAGTACTTC
CASSQVRQGESAQYF
>TRBD1|TRBV7-9|TRBJ1-4|many
TGTGCCAGCAGCTCCGGGACAGGGAGTGAAAAACTGTTTTTT
CASSSGTGSEKLFF
>TRBD2|TRBV9|TRBJ2-5|.
TGTGCCAGCAGCCTCCAAGCGGGGGCTAAAGAGACTCAGTACTTC
CASSLQAGAKETQYF
>TRBD1|TRBV2|TRBJ1-4|.
TGTGCCAGCAGGCAGGGGGTAGCCTTGAGAACTAATGAAAAACTGTTTTTT
CASRQGVALRTNEKLFF
>.|TRBV2|TRBJ2-5|.
TGTGCCAGCAGTGAGAGGGCGGGGAGGGAGACCCAGTACTTC
CASSERAGRETQYF
>TRBD1|TRBV7-9|TRBJ2-2|few
TGTGCCAGCAGCCGTGGAGAGGGGGCAAACGGGGAGCTGTTTTTT
CASSRGEGANGELFF
>TRBD1|TRBV20-1|TRBJ1-6|many
TGCAGTGCCAAGCGACAGGGGAATTCACCCCTCCACTTT
CSAKRQGNSPLHF
>.|TRBV10-3|TRBJ1-1|.
TGTGCCATCAGTCCACAGGGTAGATTGAACACTGAAGCTTTCTTT
CAISPQGRLNTEAFF
>.|TRBV2|TRBJ2-7|.
TGTGCCAGCAGTGATGGCGGACCGTTGGGCGAGCAGTACTTC
CASSDGGPLGEQYF
>.|TRBV29-1|TRBJ2-2|many
TGCAGCGTTGCTTATAGGGACACCGGGGAGCTGTTTTTT
CSVAYRDTGELFF
>TRBD2|TRBV29-1|TRBJ2-2|many
TGCAGCGTAAGACTAGCGGGGGGAACCGGGGAGCTGTTTTTT
CSVRLAGGTGELFF
>.|TRBV20-1|TRBJ1-5|.
TGCAGTGCTAGAGTCGGAGGGAACCCCAATCAGCCCCAGCATTTT
CSARVGGNPNQPQHF
>.|TRBV10-3|TRBJ2-7|.
TGTGCCCCGGACGGACCAACTACCTACGAGCAGTACTTC
CAPDGPTTYEQYF
>.|TRBV9|TRBJ1-1|.
TGTGCCAGCAGTCCAACCAGGGTGATGAACACTGAAGCTTTCTTT
CASSPTRVMNTEAFF